This T cell receptor (beta chain) came from a study of T-cell memory formation after mild COVID-19. Across the whole study: Clustering of TCRs was largely donor specific. Study results and limitations: Clonal second-wave expansions that peaked on day 37 had unconfirmed SARS-CoV-2 specificity. Clones that contracted from day 15 to 85 were balanced CD4/CD8, while later expanders leaned CD4+.

In its sample, this clonotype was seen many times. As yet, its antigen is unknown. TCR alpha and TCR beta cDNA libraries carrying sample barcodes and UMIs came from 5'RACE with constant-segment primers. Via MiXCR, TCRdb re-called the 5' RACE reads, giving one row per CDR3 protein. The sample gives about 68,000 distinct CDR3 sequences, over 15% of which show up once; 30% to 35% is in the top ten. This CDR3 region has 11 residues. CDR1 and CDR2 from the germline V gene are ENHRY and SYGVKD. V was pared by 3 bases and J by 10 bases, with 7 bases between. The sequencing sample was made of PBMCs or a T cell subset sorted from them (not recorded which). This sequence was found in an adult woman who had mild COVID-19 (a few samples of this study predate the infection). Cell type and time point are not known. The chain employs TRBV10-3 and TRBJ2-1; D is unclear. The CDR3 spells CAISDPPEQFF. The CDR3 coding sequence is TGTGCCATCAGTGACCCCCCGGAGCAGTTCTTC.